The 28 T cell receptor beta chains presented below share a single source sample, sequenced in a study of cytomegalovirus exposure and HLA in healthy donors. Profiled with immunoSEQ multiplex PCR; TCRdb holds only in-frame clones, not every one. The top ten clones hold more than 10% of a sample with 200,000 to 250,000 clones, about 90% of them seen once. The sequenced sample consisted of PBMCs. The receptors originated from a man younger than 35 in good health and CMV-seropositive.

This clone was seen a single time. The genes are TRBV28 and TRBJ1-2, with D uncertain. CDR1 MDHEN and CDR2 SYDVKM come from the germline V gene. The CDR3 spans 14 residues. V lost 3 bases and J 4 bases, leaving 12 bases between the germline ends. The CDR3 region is CASSLAGRIYGYTF. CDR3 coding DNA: TGTGCCAGCAGTTTGGCTGGACGGATCTATGGCTACACCTTC.

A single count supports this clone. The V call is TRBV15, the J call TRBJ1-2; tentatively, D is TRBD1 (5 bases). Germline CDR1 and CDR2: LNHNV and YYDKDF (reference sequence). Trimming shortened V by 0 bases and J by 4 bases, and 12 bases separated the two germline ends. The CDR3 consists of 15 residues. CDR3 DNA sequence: TGTGCCACCAGCAGAGATCGGGGGGGATTCTATGGCTACACCTTC. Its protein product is CATSRDRGGFYGYTF.

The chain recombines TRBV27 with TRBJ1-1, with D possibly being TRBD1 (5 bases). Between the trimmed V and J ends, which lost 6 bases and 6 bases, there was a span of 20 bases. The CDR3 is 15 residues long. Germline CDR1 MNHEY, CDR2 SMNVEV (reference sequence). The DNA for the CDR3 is TGTGCCAGCAGACACCAAGGGGCACGGGTCGCTGAAGCTTTCTTT. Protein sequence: CASRHQGARVAEAFF.

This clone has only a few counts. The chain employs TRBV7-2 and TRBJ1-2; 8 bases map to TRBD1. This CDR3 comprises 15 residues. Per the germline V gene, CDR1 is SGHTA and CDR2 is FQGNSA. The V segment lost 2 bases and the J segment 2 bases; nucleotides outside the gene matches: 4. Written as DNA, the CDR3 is TGTGCCAGCAGCTTATTGACAGGGGCCAACTATGGCTACACCTTC. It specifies CASSLLTGANYGYTF.

The CDR3 protein is CAWSQGAEPNTEAFF. Written as DNA, the CDR3 is TGTGCCTGGAGTCAGGGGGCTGAACCGAACACTGAAGCTTTCTTT. The genes are TRBV30 and TRBJ1-1; TRBD1 agrees at 8 bases. V gave up 2 bases and J gave up 1 base; unmatched junction bases: 6. The CDR3 is 15 amino acids. The germline V gene encodes CDR1 GTSNPN and CDR2 SVGIG (reference sequence).

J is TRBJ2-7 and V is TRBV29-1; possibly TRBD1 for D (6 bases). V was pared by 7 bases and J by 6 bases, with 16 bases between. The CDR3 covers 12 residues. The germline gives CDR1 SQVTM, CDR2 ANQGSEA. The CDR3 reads CSATGSGGEQYF. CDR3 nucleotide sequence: TGCAGCGCGACAGGCTCAGGAGGCGAGCAGTACTTC.

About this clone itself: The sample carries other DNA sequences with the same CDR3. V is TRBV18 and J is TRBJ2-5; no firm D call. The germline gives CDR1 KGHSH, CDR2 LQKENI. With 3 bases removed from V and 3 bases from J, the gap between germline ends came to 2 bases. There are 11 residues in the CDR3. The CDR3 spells CASSPEETQYF. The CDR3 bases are TGTGCCAGCTCACCGGAAGAGACCCAGTACTTC.

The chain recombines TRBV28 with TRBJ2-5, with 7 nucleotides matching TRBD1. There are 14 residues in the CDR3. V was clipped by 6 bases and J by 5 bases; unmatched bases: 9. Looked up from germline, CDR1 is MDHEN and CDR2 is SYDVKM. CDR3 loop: CASSLTGPVETQYF. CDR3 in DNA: TGTGCCAGCAGCCTGACAGGGCCCGTCGAGACCCAGTACTTC.

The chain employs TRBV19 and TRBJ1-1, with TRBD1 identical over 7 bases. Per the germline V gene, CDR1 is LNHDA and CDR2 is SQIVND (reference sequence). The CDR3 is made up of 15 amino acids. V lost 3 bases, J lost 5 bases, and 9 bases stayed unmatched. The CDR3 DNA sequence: TGTGCCAGTAGTATTGGTGGCAGGGGGAGGACTGAAGCTTTCTTT. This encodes CASSIGGRGRTEAFF.

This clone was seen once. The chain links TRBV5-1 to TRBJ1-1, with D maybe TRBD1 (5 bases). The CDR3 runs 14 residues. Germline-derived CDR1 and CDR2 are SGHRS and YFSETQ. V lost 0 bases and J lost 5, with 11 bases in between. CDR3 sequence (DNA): TGCGCCAGCAGCTTGGGGTCGGGGGATACTGAAGCTTTCTTT. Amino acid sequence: CASSLGSGDTEAFF. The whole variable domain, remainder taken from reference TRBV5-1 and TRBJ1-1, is KAGVTQTPRYLIKTRGQQVTLSCSPISGHRSVSWYQQTPGQGLQFLFEYFSETQRNKGNFPGRFSGRQFSNSRSEMNVSTLELGDSALYLCASSLGSGDTEAFFGQGTRLTVV.

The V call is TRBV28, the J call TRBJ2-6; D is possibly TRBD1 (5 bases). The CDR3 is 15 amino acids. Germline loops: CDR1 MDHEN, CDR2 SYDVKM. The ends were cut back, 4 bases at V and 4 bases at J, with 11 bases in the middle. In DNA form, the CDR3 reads TGTGCCAGCAGTTCTCAGGGTTACGGGGCCAACGTCCTGACTTTC. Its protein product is CASSSQGYGANVLTF.

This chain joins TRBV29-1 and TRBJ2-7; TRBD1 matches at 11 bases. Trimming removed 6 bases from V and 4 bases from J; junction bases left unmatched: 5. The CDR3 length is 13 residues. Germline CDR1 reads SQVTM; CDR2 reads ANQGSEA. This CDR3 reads CSVMWDRGYEQYF. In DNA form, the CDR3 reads TGCAGCGTCATGTGGGACAGGGGGTACGAGCAGTACTTC.

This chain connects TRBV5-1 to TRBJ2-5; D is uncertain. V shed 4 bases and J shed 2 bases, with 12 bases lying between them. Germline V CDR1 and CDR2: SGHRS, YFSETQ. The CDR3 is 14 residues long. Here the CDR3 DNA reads TGCGCCAGCAGCCCGATAGGCCCTCAAGAGACCCAGTACTTC. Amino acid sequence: CASSPIGPQETQYF.

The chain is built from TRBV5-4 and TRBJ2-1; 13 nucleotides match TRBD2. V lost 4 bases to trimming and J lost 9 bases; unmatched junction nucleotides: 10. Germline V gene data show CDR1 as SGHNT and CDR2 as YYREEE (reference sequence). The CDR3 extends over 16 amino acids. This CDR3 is CASSAQTSGRPAEQFF. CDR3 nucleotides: TGTGCCAGCAGCGCCCAGACTAGCGGGAGGCCGGCTGAGCAGTTCTTC.

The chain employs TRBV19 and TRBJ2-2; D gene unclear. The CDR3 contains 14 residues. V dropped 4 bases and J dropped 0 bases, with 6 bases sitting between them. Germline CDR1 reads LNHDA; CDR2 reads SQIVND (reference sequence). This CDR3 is CASSTVANTGELFF. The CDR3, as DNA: TGTGCCAGTAGTACGGTGGCGAACACCGGGGAGCTGTTTTTT.

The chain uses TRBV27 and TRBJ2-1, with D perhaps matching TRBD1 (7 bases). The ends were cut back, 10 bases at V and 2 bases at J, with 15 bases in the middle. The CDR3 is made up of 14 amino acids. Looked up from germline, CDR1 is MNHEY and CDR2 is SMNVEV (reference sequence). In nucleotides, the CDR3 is TGTGCCACTTCAGACAGGGAGGCCTACAATGAGCAGTTCTTC. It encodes CATSDREAYNEQFF.

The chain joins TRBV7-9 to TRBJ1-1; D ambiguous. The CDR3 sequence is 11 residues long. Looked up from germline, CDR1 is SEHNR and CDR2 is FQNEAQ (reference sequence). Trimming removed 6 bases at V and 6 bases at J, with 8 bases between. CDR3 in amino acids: CASSSFSEAFF. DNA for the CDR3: TGTGCCAGCAGTTCGTTCTCTGAAGCTTTCTTT.

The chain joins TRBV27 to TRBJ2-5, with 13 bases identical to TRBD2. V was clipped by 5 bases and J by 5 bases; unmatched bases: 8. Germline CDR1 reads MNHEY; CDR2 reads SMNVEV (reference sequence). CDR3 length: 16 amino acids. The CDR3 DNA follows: TGTGCCAGCAGTGCCCAACTAGCGGGAGGGAGGGAGACCCAGTACTTC. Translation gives CASSAQLAGGRETQYF.

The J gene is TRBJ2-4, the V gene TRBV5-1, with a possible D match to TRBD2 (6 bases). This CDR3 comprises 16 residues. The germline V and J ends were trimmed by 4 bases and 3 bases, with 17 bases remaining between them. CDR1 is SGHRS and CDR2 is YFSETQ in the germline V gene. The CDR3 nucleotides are TGCGCCAGCAGCCCCGGGGACGCCGGGGGCAAAAACATTCAGTACTTC. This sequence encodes CASSPGDAGGKNIQYF. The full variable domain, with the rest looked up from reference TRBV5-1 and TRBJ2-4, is KAGVTQTPRYLIKTRGQQVTLSCSPISGHRSVSWYQQTPGQGLQFLFEYFSETQRNKGNFPGRFSGRQFSNSRSEMNVSTLELGDSALYLCASSPGDAGGKNIQYFGAGTRLSVL.

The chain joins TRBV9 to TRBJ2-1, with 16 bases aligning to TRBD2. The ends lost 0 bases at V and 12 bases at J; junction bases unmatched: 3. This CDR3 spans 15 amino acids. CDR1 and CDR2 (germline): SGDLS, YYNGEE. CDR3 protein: CASSVDGTSGRAQFF. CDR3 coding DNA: TGTGCCAGCAGCGTAGATGGGACTAGCGGGAGGGCGCAGTTCTTC.

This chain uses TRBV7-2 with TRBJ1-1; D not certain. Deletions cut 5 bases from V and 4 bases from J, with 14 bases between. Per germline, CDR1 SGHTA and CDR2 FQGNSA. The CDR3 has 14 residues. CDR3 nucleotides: TGTGCCAGCAGCAAACGGACGGGAATCACTGAAGCTTTCTTT. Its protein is CASSKRTGITEAFF.

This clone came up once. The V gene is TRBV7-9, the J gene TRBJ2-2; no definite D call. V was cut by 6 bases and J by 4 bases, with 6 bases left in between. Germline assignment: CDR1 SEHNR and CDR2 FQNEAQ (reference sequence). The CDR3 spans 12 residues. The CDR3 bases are TGTGCCAGCAGAGAAGGCACCGGGGAGCTGTTTTTT. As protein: CASREGTGELFF.

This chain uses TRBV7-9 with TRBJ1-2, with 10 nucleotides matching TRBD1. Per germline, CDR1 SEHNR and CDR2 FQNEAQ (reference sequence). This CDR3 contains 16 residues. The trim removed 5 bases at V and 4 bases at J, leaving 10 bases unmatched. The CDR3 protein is CASSEVETGGIYGYTF. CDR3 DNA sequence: TGTGCCAGCAGCGAAGTGGAGACAGGGGGCATCTATGGCTACACCTTC.

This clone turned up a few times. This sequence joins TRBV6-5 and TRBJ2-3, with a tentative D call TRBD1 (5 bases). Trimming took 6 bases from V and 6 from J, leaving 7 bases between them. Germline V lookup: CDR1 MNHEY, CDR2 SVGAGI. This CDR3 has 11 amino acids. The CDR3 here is CASRWGDTQYF. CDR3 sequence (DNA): TGTGCCAGCAGATGGGGCGATACGCAGTATTTT.

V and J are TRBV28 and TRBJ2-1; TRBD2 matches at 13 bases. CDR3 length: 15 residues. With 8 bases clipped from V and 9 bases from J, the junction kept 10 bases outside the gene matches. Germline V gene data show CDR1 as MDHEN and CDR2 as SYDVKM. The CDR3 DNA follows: TGTGCCAGCTACCCGGGACTAGCGGGACGGGGTGAGCAGTTCTTC. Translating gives CASYPGLAGRGEQFF.

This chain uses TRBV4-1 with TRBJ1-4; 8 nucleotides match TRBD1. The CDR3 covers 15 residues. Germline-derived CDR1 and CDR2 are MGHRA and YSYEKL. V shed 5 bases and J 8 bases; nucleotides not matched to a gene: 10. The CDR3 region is CASSYQTGEDEKLFF. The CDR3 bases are TGCGCCAGCAGCTACCAGACAGGGGAGGACGAAAAACTGTTTTTT.

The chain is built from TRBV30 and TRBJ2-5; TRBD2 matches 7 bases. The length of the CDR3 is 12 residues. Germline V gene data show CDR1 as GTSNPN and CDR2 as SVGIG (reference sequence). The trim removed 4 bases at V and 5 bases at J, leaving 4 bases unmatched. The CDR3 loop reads CAWTTSWETQYF. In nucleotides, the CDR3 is TGTGCCTGGACGACTAGCTGGGAGACCCAGTACTTC.

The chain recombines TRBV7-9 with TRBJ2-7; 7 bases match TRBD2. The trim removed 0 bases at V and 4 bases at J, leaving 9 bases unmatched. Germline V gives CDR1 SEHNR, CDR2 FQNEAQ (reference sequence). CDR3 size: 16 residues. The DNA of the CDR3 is TGTGCCAGCAGCTTAGCATGGGGGGAGGGCCGTTACGAGCAGTACTTC. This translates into CASSLAWGEGRYEQYF.